The clone carrying this TCR beta chain was detected many times. Its target is unknown. Trimming removed 0 bases from V and 8 bases from J; junction bases left unmatched: 9. This CDR3 is 15 amino acids long. CDR1 LGHNA and CDR2 YNFKEQ come from the germline V gene. This record comes from a study of identical twins. The study's findings and limits: Cross-sectional statistical analysis, not tracking of the same donors, underpinned the conclusions.

A template switching step contributed a universal primer site, while unique molecular identifiers were present in the cDNA. MiXCR, run by TCRdb on the 5' RACE reads, gives a single entry per CDR3 protein. This table holds approximately 230,000 distinct CDR3 sequences, over 5% found once. This same sample was also part of a study on T cells expressing NK-cell markers. That paper notes: An anti-gamma-delta TCR antibody confined sorting to alpha-beta TCR T cells across several of the experiments.

The chain carries TRBV4-2 and TRBJ2-7; TRBD2 matches 8 bases. Sequencing input: CD8+ T cells sorted from blood. The sequence was collected from a woman under 30 in good health. The CDR3 DNA reads as TGTGCCAGCAGCCAAGACTTCCGGGGGGGCGAACAGCAGTACTTC. It translates to CASSQDFRGGEQQYF.